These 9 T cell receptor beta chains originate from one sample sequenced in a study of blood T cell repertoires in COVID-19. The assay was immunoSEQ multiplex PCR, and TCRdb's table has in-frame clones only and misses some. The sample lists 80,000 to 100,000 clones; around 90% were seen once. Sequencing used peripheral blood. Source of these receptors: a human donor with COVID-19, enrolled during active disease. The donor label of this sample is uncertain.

CDR3 coding DNA: TGTGCTATAGGACAGGGAAATCAGCCCCAGCATTTT. Its translation is CAIGQGNQPQHF. This rearrangement joins TRBV6-5 to TRBJ1-5; 8 positions match TRBD1. The CDR3 runs 12 residues. CDR1 and CDR2 (germline): MNHEY, SVGAGI.

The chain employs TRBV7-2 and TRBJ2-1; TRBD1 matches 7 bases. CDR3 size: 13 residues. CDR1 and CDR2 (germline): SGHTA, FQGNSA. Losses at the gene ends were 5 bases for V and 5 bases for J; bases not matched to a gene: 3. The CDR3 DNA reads TGTGCCAGCAGCCCGGGACAGAACAATGAGCAGTTCTTC. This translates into CASSPGQNNEQFF.

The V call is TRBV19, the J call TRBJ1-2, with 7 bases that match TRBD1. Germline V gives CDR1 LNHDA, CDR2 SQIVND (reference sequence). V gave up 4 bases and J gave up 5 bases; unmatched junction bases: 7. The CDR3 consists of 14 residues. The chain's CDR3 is CASSTRRGQYGYTF. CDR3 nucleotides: TGTGCCAGTAGTACACGACGGGGACAGTATGGCTACACCTTC.

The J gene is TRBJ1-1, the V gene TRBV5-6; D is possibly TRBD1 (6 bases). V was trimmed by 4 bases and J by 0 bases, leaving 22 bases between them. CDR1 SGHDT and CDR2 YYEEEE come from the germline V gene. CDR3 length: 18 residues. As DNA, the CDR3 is TGTGCCAGCAGCCTGATCCCCGGGACACACAGGATGAACACTGAAGCTTTCTTT. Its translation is CASSLIPGTHRMNTEAFF.

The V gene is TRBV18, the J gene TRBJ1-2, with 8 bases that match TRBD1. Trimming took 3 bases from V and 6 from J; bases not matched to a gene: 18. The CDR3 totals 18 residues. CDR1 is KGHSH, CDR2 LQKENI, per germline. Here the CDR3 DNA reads TGTGCCAGCTCACCGCCGGACAGGGCTGGGTTCGGATTCGATGGCTACACCTTC. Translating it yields CASSPPDRAGFGFDGYTF.

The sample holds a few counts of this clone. In DNA form, the CDR3 reads TGTGCCACAATGACCGCACAGGGGGCAGGAAACACCATATATTTT. It is translated as CATMTAQGAGNTIYF. The chain joins TRBV6-5 to TRBJ1-3; 9 bases match TRBD1. This CDR3 has 15 residues. Germline-derived CDR1 and CDR2 are MNHEY and SVGAGI. The V segment lost 10 bases and the J segment 4 bases; nucleotides outside the gene matches: 11.

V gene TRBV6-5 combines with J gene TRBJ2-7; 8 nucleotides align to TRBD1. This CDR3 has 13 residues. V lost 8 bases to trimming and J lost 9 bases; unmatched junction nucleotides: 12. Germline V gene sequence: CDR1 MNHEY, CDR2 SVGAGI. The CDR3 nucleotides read TGTGCCAGCTCCTCTCAGGGGGCTAGGGTGCAGTACTTC. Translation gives CASSSQGARVQYF.

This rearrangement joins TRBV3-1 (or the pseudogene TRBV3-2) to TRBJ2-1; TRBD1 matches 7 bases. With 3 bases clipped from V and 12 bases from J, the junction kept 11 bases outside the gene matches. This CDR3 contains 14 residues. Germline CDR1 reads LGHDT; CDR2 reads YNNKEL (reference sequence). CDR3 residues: CASSQEERGQVQFF. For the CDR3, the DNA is TGTGCCAGCAGCCAGGAAGAACGTGGACAGGTGCAGTTCTTC.

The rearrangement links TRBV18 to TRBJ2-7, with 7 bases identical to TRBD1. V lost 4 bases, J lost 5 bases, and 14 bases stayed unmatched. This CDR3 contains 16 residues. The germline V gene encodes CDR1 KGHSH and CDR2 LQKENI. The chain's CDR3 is CASSLRQGTSEDEQYF. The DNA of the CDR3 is TGTGCCAGCTCACTGCGACAGGGAACCTCCGAGGACGAGCAGTACTTC.